The clone carrying this TCR beta chain was found once. Its antigen remains unknown. Profiled with immunoSEQ multiplex PCR; TCRdb holds only in-frame clones, not every one. The table has more than 100,000 clones, 75% to 90% seen once; the top ten hold under 8%. V was trimmed by 5 bases and J by 1 base, leaving 11 bases between them. The CDR3 loop spans 14 amino acids. The germline gives CDR1 MNHEY, CDR2 SVGAGI. The data stem from a study of radiotherapy plus CTLA-4 blockade in lung cancer. Overall study context: With 31% of patients having disease control, objective responses were seen in approximately 19%. Study observations and caveats: It was early blood T cell clone dynamics, with interferon-beta, that reportedly best predicted response.

V usage is TRBV6-5 and J usage is TRBJ1-1; tentative D call: TRBD1 (5 bases). The specimen was peripheral blood, collected from a patient treated with radiotherapy plus ipilimumab. This receptor was taken from a human donor with non-small cell lung cancer that progressed on radiotherapy plus ipilimumab. Written as DNA, the CDR3 is TGTGCCAGCAGTGCCAGGGTCGGGAACACTGAAGCTTTCTTT. Translating it yields CASSARVGNTEAFF.